A single sample is the source of the 5 T cell receptor beta chains below, sequenced in a study of a mutant IDH1 vaccine in newly diagnosed glioma. The protocol was immunoSEQ multiplex PCR, while the TCRdb copy is restricted to in-frame clones and leaves out a portion. Of approximately 84,000 clones listed, around four fifths are singletons. The time point was: week 47, end of study. In every dose of vaccine, 300 ug of mutant IDH1 20-mer peptide was given alongside topical imiquimod. These receptors are not linked to any known antigen. The input for sequencing was PBMCs, taken from a glioma patient whose treatment included an IDH1 peptide vaccine. The receptors were gathered from a middle-aged man with glioma.

V usage is TRBV29-1 and J usage is TRBJ2-3, with 7 bases aligning to TRBD2. The CDR3 runs to 13 residues. V lost 5 bases and J lost 4; bases outside the gene matches: 6. CDR1 SQVTM and CDR2 ANQGSEA come from the germline V gene. The CDR3 here is CSVLAGVADTQYF. The CDR3, as DNA: TGCAGCGTTCTCGCGGGAGTCGCAGATACGCAGTATTTT.

The V gene is TRBV7-6, the J gene TRBJ1-3, with unresolved D. V lost 5 bases, J lost 0 bases, and 11 bases lay in between. CDR3 length equals 15 residues. Germline V gives CDR1 SGHVS, CDR2 FNYEAQ. The CDR3, as DNA: TGTGCCAGCAGCCGAGGACTGAACTCTGGAAACACCATATATTTT. Translated: CASSRGLNSGNTIYF.

The rearrangement uses TRBV4-2 and TRBJ1-5; perhaps TRBD1 as D (5 bases). The V and J ends lost 2 bases and 9 bases respectively, with 20 bases between them. CDR3 length: 16 amino acids. The germline gives CDR1 LGHNA, CDR2 YNFKEQ. The CDR3 reads CASSQIMPGVSGPQHF. The CDR3 nucleotides read TGTGCCAGCAGCCAAATCATGCCGGGGGTTTCGGGGCCCCAGCATTTT.

This clone was counted a single time. The genes are TRBV9 and TRBJ2-1; D is undetermined. V was cut by 0 bases and J by 0 bases, with 7 bases left in between. Germline V gene data show CDR1 as SGDLS and CDR2 as YYNGEE. This CDR3 contains 15 residues. Written as DNA, the CDR3 is TGTGCCAGCAGCGTAGTGGGGTACTCCTACAATGAGCAGTTCTTC. The encoded protein is CASSVVGYSYNEQFF.

The rearrangement uses TRBV30 and TRBJ1-1, with 8 bases that match TRBD1. The CDR3 has 13 residues. Per germline, CDR1 GTSNPN and CDR2 SVGIG (reference sequence). V shed 1 base and J 5 bases; nucleotides not matched to a gene: 3. CDR3 coding DNA: TGTGCCTGGAGTGGGACAGGGTGGACTGAAGCTTTCTTT. As protein: CAWSGTGWTEAFF.